Sequencing of this T cell receptor beta chain was carried out in a study of CD8 T cells in Susac syndrome. Study-wide background: Sequencing included Susac syndrome patients, roughly 6 of them with active disease and eight in remission.

Findings and caveats of the study: Clonal expansion was not seen in any Susac syndrome CD4+ T cell repertoire. The relatively small number of individuals in the TCR sequencing and HLA analysis was acknowledged by the study.

This CDR3 is 17 amino acids long. In germline, CDR1 is ENHRY, CDR2 SYGVKD. J lost 4 bases, V lost 0 bases, and 5 bases had no gene match. Reverse transcription of about 0.5 to 1 ug RNA was carried out with random hexamers. TCRdb called the immunoSEQ multiplex PCR reads again in MiXCR, with one record for every CDR3 protein. The table includes under 150,000 distinct CDR3 sequences, 95% detected once. This clonotype was recorded once. The antigen is unknown. The chain couples TRBV10-3 to TRBJ2-3; 12 bases agree with TRBD2. The sequenced sample consisted of CD4+ T cells from PBMCs. The receptor was derived from a human donor with Susac syndrome. The CDR3 loop is CAISESLASGRADTQYF. Here the CDR3 DNA reads TGTGCCATCAGTGAGTCCTTGGCTAGCGGGAGGGCAGATACGCAGTATTTT.